Listed below are T cell receptor beta chains from one sample, sequenced in a study of cytomegalovirus exposure and HLA in healthy donors. TCRdb's table, derived via immunoSEQ multiplex PCR, lists solely in-frame clones and lacks some. This table holds around 140,000 clones, about 88% found once. The sequenced sample consisted of PBMCs. Receptor source: a man younger than 30 in good health and CMV-seropositive. The CDR3 runs from the conserved cysteine through the conserved F or W. The D gene is left open where the match is weak. Clone size is given for some rows only: seen once, a few or many times, or a class if the clone is expanded.

size,V,J,length,D,CDR3,DNA
.,TRBV27,TRBJ1-2,13,.,CASSRQGSYGYTF,TGTGCCAGCAGTCGCCAGGGTTCGTATGGCTACACCTTC
.,TRBV28,TRBJ2-3,14,.,CASTLGGPVDTQYF,TGTGCCAGCACCCTCGGAGGCCCAGTGGATACGCAGTATTTT
once,TRBV28,TRBJ1-2,14,.,CASSTQEGPYGYTF,TGTGCCAGCAGTACGCAAGAGGGTCCCTATGGCTACACCTTC
.,TRBV19,TRBJ2-4,16,.,CASSLEGERGKNIQYF,TGTGCCAGTAGTCTGGAGGGAGAAAGGGGCAAAAACATTCAGTACTTC
.,TRBV5-1,TRBJ2-1,15,.,CASSLVGGQYNEQFF,TGCGCCAGCAGCTTGGTGGGGGGGCAGTACAATGAGCAGTTCTTC
.,TRBV29-1,TRBJ2-5,14,TRBD1,CSAQGQGRRETQYF,TGCAGCGCCCAGGGACAGGGACGGCGAGAGACCCAGTACTTC
.,TRBV6-6,TRBJ1-2,16,.,CASSYPGREGENGYTF,TGTGCCAGCAGTTACCCGGGGAGGGAGGGTGAGAATGGCTACACCTTC
.,TRBV7-9,TRBJ2-1,11,.,CATSSYNEQFF,TGTGCCACCTCGTCCTACAATGAGCAGTTCTTC
.,TRBV6-5,TRBJ2-1,14,TRBD2,CATPMTSGANEQFF,TGTGCCACCCCGATGACTAGCGGAGCGAATGAGCAGTTCTTC
.,TRBV3-1/TRBV3-2,TRBJ2-5,8,.,CASSQRYF,TGTGCCAGCAGCCAGAGGTACTTC
.,TRBV6-6,TRBJ1-5,14,TRBD1,CASSYGQGPTPQHF,TGTGCCAGCAGTTACGGACAGGGTCCGACGCCCCAGCATTTT
.,TRBV7-6,TRBJ2-5,20,TRBD2,CASSYEPPYTGTRRLETQYF,TGTGCCAGCAGCTACGAACCTCCTTACACCGGGACTAGGCGACTCGAGACCCAGTACTTC
few,TRBV4-1,TRBJ2-7,15,TRBD2,CASSPLAGGGYEQYF,TGCGCCAGCAGCCCTCTAGCGGGAGGGGGATACGAGCAGTACTTC
.,TRBV14,TRBJ2-1,16,.,CASSPILGSSYNEQFF,TGTGCCAGCAGCCCGATACTAGGGAGCTCCTACAATGAGCAGTTCTTC
.,TRBV5-1,TRBJ1-2,13,.,CASSFWRDGGYTF,TGCGCCAGCAGCTTTTGGAGGGACGGTGGCTACACCTTC
.,TRBV7-2,TRBJ2-7,14,TRBD1,CASSPDRGSNEQYF,TGTGCCAGCAGCCCGGACAGGGGGTCAAACGAGCAGTACTTC
.,TRBV5-1,TRBJ2-2,16,TRBD1,CASSRSGQGNTGELFF,TGCGCCAGCAGCCGATCAGGACAGGGTAACACCGGGGAGCTGTTTTTT
.,TRBV6-6,TRBJ1-2,12,.,CASRTQRGKRLF,TGTGCCAGCAGAACCCAAAGGGGGAAGAGGTTATTC
.,TRBV4-1,TRBJ2-3,16,.,CASSQGGTPSTDTQYF,TGCGCCAGCAGCCAAGGAGGGACACCCAGCACAGATACGCAGTATTTT